This TCR beta chain was recorded in a study of Graves' ophthalmopathy and Graves' hyperthyroidism. Uncontrolled infections, other autoimmune diseases, pregnancy or lactation barred patients from enrollment. Amplification of the TCR beta CDR3 regions used RNA transcripts (as template). The workflow started with a first-round RT-PCR run with HTBI primers and then moved on to a second-round multiplex PCR. Each CDR3 protein is one row after TCRdb ran MiXCR on the multiplex PCR reads. Of 650,000 to 900,000 distinct CDR3 sequences listed, roughly two fifths are singletons. Trimming left V 8 bases short and J 7 bases short, with 14 bases between. The CDR3 contains 12 residues. Germline V gene lookup returns CDR1 MNHEY and CDR2 SVGAGI. This clonotype was counted once.

Source material: peripheral blood. The TCR comes from an adult man with Graves' ophthalmopathy. The chain has TRBV6-5 and TRBJ1-1; no reliable D call. The CDR3 region is CASRSLQDEAFF. The CDR3 nucleotides read TGTGCCAGCCGTTCGCTTCAGGATGAAGCTTTCTTT.